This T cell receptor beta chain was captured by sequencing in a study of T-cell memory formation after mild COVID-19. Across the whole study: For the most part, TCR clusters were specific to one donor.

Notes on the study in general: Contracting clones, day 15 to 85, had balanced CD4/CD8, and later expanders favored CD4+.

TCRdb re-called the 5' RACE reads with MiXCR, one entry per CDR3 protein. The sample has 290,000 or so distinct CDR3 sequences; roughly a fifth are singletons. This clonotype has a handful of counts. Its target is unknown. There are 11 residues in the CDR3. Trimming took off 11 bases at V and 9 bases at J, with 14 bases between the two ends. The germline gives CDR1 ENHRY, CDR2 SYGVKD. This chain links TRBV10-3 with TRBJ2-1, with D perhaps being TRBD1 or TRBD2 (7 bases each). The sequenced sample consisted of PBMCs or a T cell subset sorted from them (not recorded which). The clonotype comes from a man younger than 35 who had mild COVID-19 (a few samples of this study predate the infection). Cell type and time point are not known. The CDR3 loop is CAPGGESEQFF. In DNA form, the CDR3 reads TGTGCCCCAGGGGGGGAGAGTGAGCAGTTCTTC.